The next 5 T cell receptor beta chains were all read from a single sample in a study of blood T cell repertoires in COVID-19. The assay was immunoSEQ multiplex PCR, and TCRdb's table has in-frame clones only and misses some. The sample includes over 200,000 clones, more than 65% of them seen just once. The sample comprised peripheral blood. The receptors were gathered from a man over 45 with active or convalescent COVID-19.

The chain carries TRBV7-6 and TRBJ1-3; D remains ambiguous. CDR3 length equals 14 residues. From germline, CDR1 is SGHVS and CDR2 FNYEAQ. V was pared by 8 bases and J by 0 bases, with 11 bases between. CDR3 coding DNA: TGTGCCAGCCGAGCGAACCCCTCTGGAAACACCATATATTTT. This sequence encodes CASRANPSGNTIYF.

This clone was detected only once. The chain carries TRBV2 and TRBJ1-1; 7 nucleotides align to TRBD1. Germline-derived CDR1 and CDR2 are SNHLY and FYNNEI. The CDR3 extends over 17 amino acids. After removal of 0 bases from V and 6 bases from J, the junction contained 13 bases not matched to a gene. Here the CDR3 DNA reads TGTGCCAGCAGTGAAGCGCTTCAAGTACAGGGGTGGCCTGAAGCTTTCTTT. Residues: CASSEALQVQGWPEAFF.

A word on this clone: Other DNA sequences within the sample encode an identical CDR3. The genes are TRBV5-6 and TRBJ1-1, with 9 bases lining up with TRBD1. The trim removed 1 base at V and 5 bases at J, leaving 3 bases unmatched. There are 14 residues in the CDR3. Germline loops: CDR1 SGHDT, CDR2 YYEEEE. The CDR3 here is CASSLNRGRTEAFF. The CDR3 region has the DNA TGTGCCAGCAGCTTGAACAGGGGGCGGACTGAAGCTTTCTTT.

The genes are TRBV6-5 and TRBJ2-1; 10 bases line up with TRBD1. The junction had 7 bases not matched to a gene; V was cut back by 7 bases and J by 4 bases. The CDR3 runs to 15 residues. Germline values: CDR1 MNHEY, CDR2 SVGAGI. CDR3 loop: CASTKRDRGYNEQFF. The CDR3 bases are TGTGCCAGCACCAAACGGGACAGGGGATACAATGAGCAGTTCTTC.

CDR3 sequence: CASVPTGKNTEAFF. CDR3 coding DNA: TGTGCCAGCGTACCGACAGGGAAGAACACTGAAGCTTTCTTT. V and J are TRBV6-6 and TRBJ1-1, with 7 bases lining up with TRBD1. V trimming: 8 bases; J trimming: 1 base; junction bases outside the gene matches: 7. Germline V lookup: CDR1 MNHNY, CDR2 SVGAGI (reference sequence). This CDR3 has 14 residues.